A selection of T cell receptor beta chains follows, all from one sample in a study of blood T cell repertoires in COVID-19. Data came from immunoSEQ multiplex PCR; TCRdb stores just in-frame clones and leaves some out. Among under 300,000 clones listed, nearly 90% were seen once. Sequenced material: peripheral blood. Every receptor here comes from a woman aged 40 to 50 who had recovered from COVID-19. The CDR3 runs from the conserved cysteine through the conserved F or W. Each record gives: clone size, V gene, J gene, D gene, CDR3 DNA, CDR3 protein. The D gene is left open where the match is weak. Size values are once, few and many counts, or a class for expanded clones, and some rows have none.

once	TRBV24-1	TRBJ2-2	.	TGTGCCACAACAGGGAACACCGGGGAGCTGTTTTTT	CATTGNTGELFF
.	TRBV7-2	TRBJ2-7	TRBD2	TGTGCCAGCAGGACTAGCGGGAGTATCCACGAGCAGTACTTC	CASRTSGSIHEQYF
.	TRBV5-8	TRBJ1-5	.	TGTGCCAGCAGCTTTTCCCGCGGCAGGGGCTATCAGCCCCAGCATTTT	CASSFSRGRGYQPQHF
.	TRBV2	TRBJ2-2	.	TGTGCCAGCAGTGAAACAGTCTCCGGGGAGCTGTTTTTT	CASSETVSGELFF
many	TRBV19	TRBJ2-3	.	TGTGCCAGTAAGCAGGGGTTTAGCACAGATACGCAGTATTTT	CASKQGFSTDTQYF
few	TRBV12-3/TRBV12-4	TRBJ1-2	.	TGTGCCAGCAGTCCCAGAGGGAATGGCTACACCTTC	CASSPRGNGYTF
.	TRBV24-1	TRBJ2-2	TRBD1	TGTGCCACCAGGGGACAGGGGGCTACCGGGGAGCTGTTTTTT	CATRGQGATGELFF
.	TRBV5-4	TRBJ2-2	TRBD1	TGTGCCAGCAGCTCTGAGGGGACAGGGTGGAACACCGGGGAGCTGTTTTTT	CASSSEGTGWNTGELFF
.	TRBV23-1	TRBJ2-7	TRBD1	TGCGCCAGCAGTCATTCGGACAGGGTACACGAGCAGTACTTC	CASSHSDRVHEQYF
few	TRBV4-2	TRBJ2-7	TRBD2	TGTGCCAGCAGCCTAAGCCTACCCGATACCAGACTAGCGGGGGGGCTGGTTTACGAGCAGTACTTC	CASSLSLPDTRLAGGLVYEQYF
.	TRBV11-3	TRBJ2-3	TRBD1	TGTGCCAGCAGCCACGTGGGGACAGGGAGAACTTCAGATACGCAGTATTTT	CASSHVGTGRTSDTQYF
.	TRBV28	TRBJ1-3	TRBD1	TGTGCCAGTCTGACAGGGGGCCGGAACACCATATATTTT	CASLTGGRNTIYF
.	TRBV11-2	TRBJ1-6	.	TGTGCCAGCAGCTTAGCTACAGGCTATAATTCACCCCTCCACTTT	CASSLATGYNSPLHF
.	TRBV15	TRBJ2-2	.	TGTGCCACCAGCAGGGACTTAGCGAGTAACACCGGGGAGCTGTTTTTT	CATSRDLASNTGELFF
once	TRBV7-2	TRBJ1-4	.	TGTGCCAGCAGCTTATTACGGGAAAAACTGTTTTTT	CASSLLREKLFF
.	TRBV6-6	TRBJ2-2	.	TGTGCCAGCAGTTCTAGGAACACCGGGGAGCTGTTTTTT	CASSSRNTGELFF
.	TRBV20-1	TRBJ1-1	.	TGCAGTGCTTATTTGAACACTGAAGCTTTCTTT	CSAYLNTEAFF
.	TRBV30	TRBJ1-5	.	TGTGCCTGCACTCTGAGGGGCAATCAGCCCCAGCATTTT	CACTLRGNQPQHF
.	TRBV28	TRBJ2-7	.	TGTGCCAGCAGCCGGAGACAGAAAACCTACGAGCAGTACTTC	CASSRRQKTYEQYF
.	TRBV6-6	TRBJ1-1	.	TGTGCCAGCAGTCACCTCTCCGGGACACCTGAAGCTTTCTTT	CASSHLSGTPEAFF
.	TRBV27	TRBJ2-1	.	TGTGCCAGCAAGTTTCGCAGGGGGACCGGGGGTGAGCAGTTCTTC	CASKFRRGTGGEQFF
.	TRBV7-8	TRBJ2-1	TRBD2	TGTGCCAGCAGCTTAGCCGGGACTAGCGGAACCTACAATGAGCAGTTCTTC	CASSLAGTSGTYNEQFF
once	TRBV4-2	TRBJ1-6	.	TGTGCCAGCAGCCAAGATATGAGGAGCTCCTATAATTCACCCCTCCACTTT	CASSQDMRSSYNSPLHF
.	TRBV2	TRBJ2-7	.	TGTGCCAGCACCCGGTCCCCCTACGAGCAGTACTTC	CASTRSPYEQYF
.	TRBV7-2	TRBJ2-1	TRBD1	TGTGCCAGCAGCACACAGACAGGGGGGATAAATGAGCAGTTCTTC	CASSTQTGGINEQFF
.	TRBV7-9	TRBJ2-1	.	TGTGCCAGCAGCTTGGACAGGGTAGGGCTAGCGGTGAACAATGAGCAGTTCTTC	CASSLDRVGLAVNNEQFF
.	TRBV19	TRBJ1-5	.	TGTGCCAGTAGTATAAGGCGACAGGACACTTATAGCAATCAGCCCCAGCATTTT	CASSIRRQDTYSNQPQHF
.	TRBV7-2	TRBJ1-5	.	TGTGCCAGCAGCTTGTTGGGGCAGGGCCTATTCAATAGCAATCAGCCCCAGCATTTT	CASSLLGQGLFNSNQPQHF
.	TRBV5-6	TRBJ1-4	.	TGTGCCAGCAACATCGCGGACAACCGGGGGAGACCCGGGGAATTT	CASNIADNRGRPGEF
.	TRBV10-3	TRBJ1-1	.	TGTGCCATCAGTGAGAAGGGCAGGGAGAACACTGAAGCTTTCTTT	CAISEKGRENTEAFF
.	TRBV5-6	TRBJ1-3	TRBD1	TGTGCCAGCAGCTTGGGCCAGGGGGCAAACTCTGGAAACACCATATATTTT	CASSLGQGANSGNTIYF
.	TRBV29-1	TRBJ2-2	.	TGCAGCGGTAGGGGGTTGGGGGAGCTGTTTTTT	CSGRGLGELFF
.	TRBV6-2/TRBV6-3	TRBJ1-5	.	TGTGCCAGCAGCCGGCTTGCCCCGTCGGGTCAGCCCCAGCATTTT	CASSRLAPSGQPQHF
once	TRBV5-5	TRBJ2-5	TRBD2	TGTGCCAGCAGCGTGGGACTAGCGGGGGGGGAGACCCAGTACTTC	CASSVGLAGGETQYF
.	TRBV7-2	TRBJ2-1	.	TGTGCCAGCAGCTACCGGGACTCATACAATGAGCAGTTCTTC	CASSYRDSYNEQFF
once	TRBV3-1/TRBV3-2	TRBJ2-7	TRBD2	TGTGCCAGCAGCCAAGCGGGAGGGAGGGCATACGAGCAGTACTTC	CASSQAGGRAYEQYF
.	TRBV7-4	TRBJ1-5	.	TGTGCCAGCAGCTTAACGGGGGGCCTGAGCAATCAGCCCCAGCATTTT	CASSLTGGLSNQPQHF
.	TRBV2	TRBJ2-3	TRBD1	TGTGCCAGCAGGAAACAGGGGCCAGATACGCAGTATTTT	CASRKQGPDTQYF
once	TRBV6-2/TRBV6-3	TRBJ2-2	.	TGTGCCAGCAGTTACGGGGCAGAATTAACCGGGGAGCTGTTTTTT	CASSYGAELTGELFF
.	TRBV6-1	TRBJ1-3	.	TGTGCCAGCAGTGAAGACGTAGGCGGGACGGCGATCTTGGACCCCTCTGGAAACACCATATATTTT	CASSEDVGGTAILDPSGNTIYF
.	TRBV7-8	TRBJ1-1	TRBD1	TGTGCCAGCAGCTTAGGGGACAGGGGTATTAACACTGAAGCTTTCTTT	CASSLGDRGINTEAFF
.	TRBV19	TRBJ2-4	.	TGTGCCAGTAGTATACGAACCGGTTCGGGACACTCAATTCAGTACTTC	CASSIRTGSGHSIQYF
.	TRBV6-5	TRBJ1-2	TRBD1	TGTGCCAGCTCGAGAGGGGGCGCGTATGGCTACACCTTC	CASSRGGAYGYTF
.	TRBV5-1	TRBJ2-1	TRBD1	TGCGCCAGCAGCTGGCAGACAGGGACCTCCTACAATGAGCAGTTCTTC	CASSWQTGTSYNEQFF
.	TRBV6-5	TRBJ2-3	TRBD1	TGTGCCACCGGGACAGGTGGTGACACAGATACGCAGTATTTT	CATGTGGDTDTQYF
.	TRBV19	TRBJ2-5	TRBD2	TGTGCCAGTAGTATCGCTCTAGCGGGGAGGTACCAAGAGACCCAGTACTTC	CASSIALAGRYQETQYF
.	TRBV7-2	TRBJ2-7	TRBD2	TGTGCCAGCAGCCCCTGGCGGGGGGCTTACTACGAGCAGTACTTC	CASSPWRGAYYEQYF
.	TRBV6-2/TRBV6-3	TRBJ1-2	.	TGTGCCAGCAGTTACCGAACAGCTAACTATGGCTACACCTTC	CASSYRTANYGYTF
.	TRBV25-1	TRBJ2-5	TRBD2	TGTGCCAGCAGTGAATATGGAGCGGGGGGACAAGAGACCCAGTACTTC	CASSEYGAGGQETQYF
.	TRBV11-2	TRBJ2-1	.	TGTGCCAGCAGCTTAGCGGGGTTCGGAAATGAGCAGTTCTTC	CASSLAGFGNEQFF
.	TRBV5-1	TRBJ1-1	TRBD1	TGCGCCAGCAGCTCCGGACAGGGAATCAATTCTGAAGCTTTCTTT	CASSSGQGINSEAFF
.	TRBV13	TRBJ2-7	.	TGTGCCAGCAGCTTAGGGGCGGGCCCCACCTACGAGCAGTACTTC	CASSLGAGPTYEQYF
.	TRBV3-1/TRBV3-2	TRBJ1-1	TRBD1	TGTGCCAGCAGCCAAGATTACGGGACAGGGGGCTGGTCGCGCACTGAAGCTTTCTTT	CASSQDYGTGGWSRTEAFF
.	TRBV28	TRBJ2-7	.	TGTGCCAGCAGTTTATCCCAGGGGCTATTCTACGAGCAGTACTTC	CASSLSQGLFYEQYF
.	TRBV3-1/TRBV3-2	TRBJ1-6	TRBD1	TGTGCCAGCAGCCAAGAGACAGGGAACAATTCACCCCTCCACTTT	CASSQETGNNSPLHF
.	TRBV30	TRBJ2-4	.	TGTGCCTGGAACAGGATCTCTACGGATAACATTCAGTACTTC	CAWNRISTDNIQYF